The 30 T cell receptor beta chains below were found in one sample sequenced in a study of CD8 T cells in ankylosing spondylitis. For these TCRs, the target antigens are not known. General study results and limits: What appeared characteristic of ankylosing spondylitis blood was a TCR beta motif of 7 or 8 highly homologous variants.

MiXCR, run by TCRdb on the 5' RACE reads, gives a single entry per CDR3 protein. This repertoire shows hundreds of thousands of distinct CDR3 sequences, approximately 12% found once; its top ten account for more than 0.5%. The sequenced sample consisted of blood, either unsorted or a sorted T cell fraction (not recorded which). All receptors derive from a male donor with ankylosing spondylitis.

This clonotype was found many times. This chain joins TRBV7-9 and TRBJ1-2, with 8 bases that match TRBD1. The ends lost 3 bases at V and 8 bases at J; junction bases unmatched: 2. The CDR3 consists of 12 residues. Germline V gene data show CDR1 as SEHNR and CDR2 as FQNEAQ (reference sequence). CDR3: CASSFRTGGYTF. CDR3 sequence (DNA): TGTGCCAGCAGCTTCCGGACAGGGGGCTACACCTTC.

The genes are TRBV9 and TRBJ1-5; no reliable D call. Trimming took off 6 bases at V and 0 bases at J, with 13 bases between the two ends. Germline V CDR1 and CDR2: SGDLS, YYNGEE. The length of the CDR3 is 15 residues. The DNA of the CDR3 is TGTGCCAGCAAGGCAGAAATATTTAGCAATCAGCCCCAGCATTTT. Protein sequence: CASKAEIFSNQPQHF.

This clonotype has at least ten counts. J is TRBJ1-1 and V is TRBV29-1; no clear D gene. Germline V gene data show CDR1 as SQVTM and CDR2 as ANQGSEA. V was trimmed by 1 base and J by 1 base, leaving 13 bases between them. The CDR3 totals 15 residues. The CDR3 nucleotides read TGCAGCGTTGAAGGGGTTCAGGTAGGGAACACTGAAGCTTTCTTT. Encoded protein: CSVEGVQVGNTEAFF.

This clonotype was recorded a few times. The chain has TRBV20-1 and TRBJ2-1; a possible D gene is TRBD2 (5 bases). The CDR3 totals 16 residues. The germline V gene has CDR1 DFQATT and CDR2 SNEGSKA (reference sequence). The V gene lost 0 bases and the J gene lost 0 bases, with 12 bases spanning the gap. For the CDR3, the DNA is TGCAGTGCTAGAGATGTTGCGGGCCACTCCTACAATGAGCAGTTCTTC. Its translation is CSARDVAGHSYNEQFF.

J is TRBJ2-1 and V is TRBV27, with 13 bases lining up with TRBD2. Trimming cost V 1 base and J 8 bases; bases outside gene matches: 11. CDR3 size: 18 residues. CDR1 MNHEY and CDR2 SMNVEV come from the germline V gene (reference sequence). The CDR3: CASSLFGFRLAGGHEQFF. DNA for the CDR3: TGTGCCAGCAGTTTATTTGGGTTTCGACTAGCGGGAGGACATGAGCAGTTCTTC.

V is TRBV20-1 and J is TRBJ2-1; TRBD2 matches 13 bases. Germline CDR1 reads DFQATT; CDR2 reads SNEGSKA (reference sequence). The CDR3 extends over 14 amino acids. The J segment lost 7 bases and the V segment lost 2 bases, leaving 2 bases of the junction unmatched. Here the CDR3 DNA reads TGCAGTGCTAGAACTAGCGGGGGGGCTAATGAGCAGTTCTTC. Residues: CSARTSGGANEQFF.

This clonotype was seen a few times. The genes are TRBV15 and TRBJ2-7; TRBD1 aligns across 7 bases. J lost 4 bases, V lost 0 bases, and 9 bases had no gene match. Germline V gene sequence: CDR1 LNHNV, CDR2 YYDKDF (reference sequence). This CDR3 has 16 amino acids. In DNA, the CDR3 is TGTGCCACCAGCAGAGATCGGGCAGGGGGTACATACGAGCAGTACTTC. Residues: CATSRDRAGGTYEQYF.

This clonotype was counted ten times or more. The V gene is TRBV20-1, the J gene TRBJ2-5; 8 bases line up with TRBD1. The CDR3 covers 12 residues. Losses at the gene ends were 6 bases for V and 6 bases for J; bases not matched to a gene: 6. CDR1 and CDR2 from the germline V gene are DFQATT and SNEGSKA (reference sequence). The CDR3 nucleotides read TGCAGTGCCTTTGACAGGGGTCAGACCCAGTACTTC. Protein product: CSAFDRGQTQYF.

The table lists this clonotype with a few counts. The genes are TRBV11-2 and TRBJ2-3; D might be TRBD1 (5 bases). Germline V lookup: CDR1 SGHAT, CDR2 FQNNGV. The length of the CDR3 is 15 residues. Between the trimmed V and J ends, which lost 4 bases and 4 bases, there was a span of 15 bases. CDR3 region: CASSWGPTGADTQYF. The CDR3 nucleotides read TGTGCCAGCAGCTGGGGCCCCACTGGGGCAGATACGCAGTATTTT.

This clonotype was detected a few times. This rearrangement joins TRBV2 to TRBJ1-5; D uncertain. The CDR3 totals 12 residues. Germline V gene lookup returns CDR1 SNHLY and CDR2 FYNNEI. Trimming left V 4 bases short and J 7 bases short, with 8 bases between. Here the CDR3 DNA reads TGTGCCAGCAGTGTAAGCGGACAGCCCCAGCATTTT. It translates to CASSVSGQPQHF.

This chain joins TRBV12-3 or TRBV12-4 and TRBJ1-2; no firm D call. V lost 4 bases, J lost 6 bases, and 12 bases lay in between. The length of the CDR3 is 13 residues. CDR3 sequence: CASSSYVTHGYTF. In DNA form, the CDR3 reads TGTGCCAGCAGTTCATATGTTACCCATGGCTACACCTTC.

The CDR3 sequence: CASSARDTSTIEQFF. Here the CDR3 DNA reads TGTGCCAGCAGTGCCCGGGACACCTCTACTATCGAGCAGTTCTTC. This sequence joins TRBV6-2 or TRBV6-3 and TRBJ2-1, with D possibly being TRBD1 (6 bases). The CDR3 has 15 amino acids. Germline CDR1 reads MNHEY; CDR2 reads SVGEGT. Between the trimmed V and J ends, which lost 5 bases and 10 bases, there was a span of 21 bases.

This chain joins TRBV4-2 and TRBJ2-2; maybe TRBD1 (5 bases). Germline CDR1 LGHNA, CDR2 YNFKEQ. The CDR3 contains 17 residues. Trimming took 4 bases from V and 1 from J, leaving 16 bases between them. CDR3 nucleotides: TGTGCCAGCAGCCGCGCAGGGTCCCGTTTGAACACCGGGGAGCTGTTTTTT. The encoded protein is CASSRAGSRLNTGELFF.

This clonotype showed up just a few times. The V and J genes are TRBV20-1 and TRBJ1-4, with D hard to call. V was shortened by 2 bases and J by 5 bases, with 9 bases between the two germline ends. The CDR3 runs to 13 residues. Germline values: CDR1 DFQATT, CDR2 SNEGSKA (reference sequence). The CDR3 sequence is CSARNVNNEKLFF. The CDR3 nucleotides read TGCAGTGCTAGAAACGTAAACAATGAAAAACTGTTTTTT.

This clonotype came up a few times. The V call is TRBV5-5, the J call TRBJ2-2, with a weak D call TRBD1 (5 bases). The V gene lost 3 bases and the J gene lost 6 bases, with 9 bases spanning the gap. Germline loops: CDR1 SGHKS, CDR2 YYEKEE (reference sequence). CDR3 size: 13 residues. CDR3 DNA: TGTGCCAGCAGCTGGTCCAGGGCCGGGGAGCTGTTTTTT. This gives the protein CASSWSRAGELFF. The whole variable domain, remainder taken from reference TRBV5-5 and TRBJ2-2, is DAGVTQSPTHLIKTRGQQVTLRCSPISGHKSVSWYQQVLGQGPQFIFQYYEKEERGRGNFPDRFSARQFPNYSSELNVNALLLGDSALYLCASSWSRAGELFFGEGSRLTVL.

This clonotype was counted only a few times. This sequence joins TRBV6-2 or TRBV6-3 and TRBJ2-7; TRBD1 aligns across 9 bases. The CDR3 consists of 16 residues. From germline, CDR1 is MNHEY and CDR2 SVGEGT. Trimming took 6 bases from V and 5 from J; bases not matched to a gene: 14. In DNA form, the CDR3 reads TGTGCCAGCAGAGGACAGGGGATAAGAGATAAGGACGAGCAGTACTTC. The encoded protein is CASRGQGIRDKDEQYF.

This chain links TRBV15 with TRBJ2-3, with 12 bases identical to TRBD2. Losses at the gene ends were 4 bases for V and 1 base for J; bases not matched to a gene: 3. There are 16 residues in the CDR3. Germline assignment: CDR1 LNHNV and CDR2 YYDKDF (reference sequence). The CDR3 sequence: CATSNGLAGRTDTQYF. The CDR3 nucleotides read TGTGCCACCAGCAATGGACTAGCGGGACGCACAGATACGCAGTATTTT.

CDR3 bases: TGTGCCATCGCCGGGACAGAGAGCTACGAGCAGTACTTC. Protein product: CAIAGTESYEQYF. This chain uses TRBV10-3 with TRBJ2-7; 7 bases fit TRBD1. V trimming: 8 bases; J trimming: 3 bases; junction bases outside the gene matches: 7. This CDR3 is 13 amino acids long. Germline V lookup: CDR1 ENHRY, CDR2 SYGVKD.

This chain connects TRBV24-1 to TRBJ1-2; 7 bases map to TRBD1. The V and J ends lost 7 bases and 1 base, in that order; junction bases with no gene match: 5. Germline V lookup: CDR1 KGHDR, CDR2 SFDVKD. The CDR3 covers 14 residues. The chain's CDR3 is CATSPGGLNYGYTF. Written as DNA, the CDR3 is TGTGCCACCAGCCCAGGGGGTCTTAACTATGGCTACACCTTC.

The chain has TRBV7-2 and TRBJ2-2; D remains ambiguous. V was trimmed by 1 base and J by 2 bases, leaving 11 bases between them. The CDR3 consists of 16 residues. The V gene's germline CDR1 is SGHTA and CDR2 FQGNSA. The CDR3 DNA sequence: TGTGCCAGCAGCTTAGTTTACAGACCCAACACCGGGGAGCTGTTTTTT. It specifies CASSLVYRPNTGELFF.

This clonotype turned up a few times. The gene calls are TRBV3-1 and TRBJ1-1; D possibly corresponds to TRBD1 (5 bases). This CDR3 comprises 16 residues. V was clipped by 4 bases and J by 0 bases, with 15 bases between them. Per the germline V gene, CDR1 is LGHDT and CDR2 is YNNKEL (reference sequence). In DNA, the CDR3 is TGTGCCAGCAGCCGATGGTCGGGGCGGATGAACACTGAAGCTTTCTTT. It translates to CASSRWSGRMNTEAFF.

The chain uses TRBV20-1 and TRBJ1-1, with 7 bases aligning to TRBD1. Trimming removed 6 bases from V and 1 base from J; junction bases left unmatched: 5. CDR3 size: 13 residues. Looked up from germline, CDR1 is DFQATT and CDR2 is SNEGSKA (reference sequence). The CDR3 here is CSAAGQENTEAFF. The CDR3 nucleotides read TGCAGTGCCGCAGGACAGGAGAACACTGAAGCTTTCTTT.

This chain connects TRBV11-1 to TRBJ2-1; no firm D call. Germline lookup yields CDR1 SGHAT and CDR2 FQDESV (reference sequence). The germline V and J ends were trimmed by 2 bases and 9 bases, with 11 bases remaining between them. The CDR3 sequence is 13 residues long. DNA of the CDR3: TGTGCCAGCAGCTTAACTCGGGCTCTTGAGCAGTTCTTC. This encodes CASSLTRALEQFF.

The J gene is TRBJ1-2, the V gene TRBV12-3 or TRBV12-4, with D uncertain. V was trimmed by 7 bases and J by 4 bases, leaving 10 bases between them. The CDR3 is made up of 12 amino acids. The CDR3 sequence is CASNRASYGYTF. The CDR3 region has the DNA TGTGCCAGCAATCGGGCCTCCTATGGCTACACCTTC.

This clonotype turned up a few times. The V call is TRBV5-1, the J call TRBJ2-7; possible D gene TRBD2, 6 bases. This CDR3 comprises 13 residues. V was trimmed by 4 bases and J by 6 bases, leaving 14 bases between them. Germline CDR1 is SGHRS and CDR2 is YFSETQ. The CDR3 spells CASSRDWLGEQYF. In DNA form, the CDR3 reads TGCGCCAGCAGCCGGGACTGGTTGGGCGAGCAGTACTTC.

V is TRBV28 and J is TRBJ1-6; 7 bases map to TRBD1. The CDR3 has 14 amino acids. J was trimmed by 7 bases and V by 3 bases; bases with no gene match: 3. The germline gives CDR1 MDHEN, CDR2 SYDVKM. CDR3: CASSFPQGNSPLHF. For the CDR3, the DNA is TGTGCCAGCAGTTTCCCACAGGGGAATTCACCCCTCCACTTT. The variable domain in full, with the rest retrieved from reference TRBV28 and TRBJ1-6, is DVKVTQSSRYLVKRTGEKVFLECVQDMDHENMFWYRQDPGLGLRLIYFSYDVKMKEKGDIPEGYSVSREKKERFSLILESASTNQTSMYLCASSFPQGNSPLHFGNGTRLTVT.

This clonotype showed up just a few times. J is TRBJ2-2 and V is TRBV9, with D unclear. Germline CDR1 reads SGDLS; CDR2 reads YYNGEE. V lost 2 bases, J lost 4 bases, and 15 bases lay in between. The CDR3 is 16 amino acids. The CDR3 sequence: CASSVSLRVSTGELFF. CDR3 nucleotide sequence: TGTGCCAGCAGCGTTAGTTTAAGGGTATCCACCGGGGAGCTGTTTTTT. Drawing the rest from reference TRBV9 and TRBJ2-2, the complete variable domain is DSGVTQTPKHLITATGQRVTLRCSPRSGDLSVYWYQQSLDQGLQFLIQYYNGEERAKGNILERFSAQQFPDLHSELNLSSLELGDSALYFCASSVSLRVSTGELFFGEGSRLTVL.

In nucleotides, the CDR3 is TGTGCCAGCAGGGCGAGACAGGGGAACACTGAAGCTTTCTTT. Residues: CASRARQGNTEAFF. The V gene is TRBV6-1, the J gene TRBJ1-1, with 7 bases that match TRBD1. The CDR3 loop spans 14 amino acids. The V and J ends lost 6 bases and 1 base, in that order; junction bases with no gene match: 5. CDR1 is MNHNS and CDR2 is SASEGT in the germline V gene.

The CDR3 nucleotides are TGTGCCTGGAACGCGGGGACTTTTGAGCAGTTCTTC. Translating it yields CAWNAGTFEQFF. The rearrangement links TRBV30 to TRBJ2-1; weak D call: TRBD2 (6 bases). Germline CDR1 is GTSNPN and CDR2 is SVGIG (reference sequence). The CDR3 loop spans 12 amino acids. Trimming shortened V by 4 bases and J by 9 bases, and 13 bases separated the two germline ends. Based on the CDR3 plus reference TRBV30 and TRBJ2-1, the full variable domain is SQTIHQWPATLVQPVGSPLSLECTVEGTSNPNLYWYRQAAGRGLQLLFYSVGIGQISSEVPQNLSASRPQDRQFILSSKKLLLSDSGFYLCAWNAGTFEQFFGPGTRLTVL.

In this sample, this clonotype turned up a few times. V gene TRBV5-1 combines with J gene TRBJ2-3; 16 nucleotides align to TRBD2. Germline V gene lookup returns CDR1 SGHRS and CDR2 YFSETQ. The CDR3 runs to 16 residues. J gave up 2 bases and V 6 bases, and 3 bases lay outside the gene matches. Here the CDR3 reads CASMGLAGGTTDTQYF. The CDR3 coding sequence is TGCGCCAGCATGGGACTAGCGGGGGGGACCACAGATACGCAGTATTTT.